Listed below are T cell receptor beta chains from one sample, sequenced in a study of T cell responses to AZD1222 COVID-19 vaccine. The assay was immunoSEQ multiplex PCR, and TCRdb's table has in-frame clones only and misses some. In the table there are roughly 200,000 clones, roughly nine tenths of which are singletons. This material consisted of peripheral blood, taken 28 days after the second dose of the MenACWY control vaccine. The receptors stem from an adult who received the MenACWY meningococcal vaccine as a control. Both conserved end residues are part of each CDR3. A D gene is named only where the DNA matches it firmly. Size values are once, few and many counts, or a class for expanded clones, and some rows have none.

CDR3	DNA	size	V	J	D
CASSSGTGGRYGYTF	TGTGCCAGCAGCTCCGGGACAGGGGGGAGGTATGGCTACACCTTC	once	TRBV11-3	TRBJ1-2	TRBD1
CASSPTGQPNSPLHF	TGTGCCAGCAGCCCGACCGGACAGCCCAATTCACCCCTCCACTTT	.	TRBV9	TRBJ1-6	.
CASSIPNRGAQHF	TGTGCCAGTAGTATCCCAAACCGGGGAGCCCAGCATTTT	once	TRBV19	TRBJ1-5	.
CASSYYREGYTF	TGTGCCAGCAGTTACTATAGGGAAGGCTACACCTTC	.	TRBV12-3/TRBV12-4	TRBJ1-2	.
CASSPRTHTSGETQYF	TGTGCCAGCAGCCCCCGGACACATACATCGGGAGAGACCCAGTACTTC	.	TRBV14	TRBJ2-5	.
CASSLGGIEAFF	TGTGCCAGCAGTTTAGGGGGGATTGAAGCTTTCTTT	once	TRBV28	TRBJ1-1	.
CASSVGGPNQPQHF	TGTGCCAGCAGCGTAGGAGGTCCGAATCAGCCCCAGCATTTT	few	TRBV9	TRBJ1-5	.
CAISEGTSGGYTF	TGTGCCATCAGTGAAGGCACCTCAGGGGGCTACACCTTC	.	TRBV10-3	TRBJ1-2	.
CASSRWGAGAEGNEQFF	TGTGCCAGCAGCCGTTGGGGGGCGGGAGCCGAAGGGAATGAGCAGTTCTTC	.	TRBV7-3	TRBJ2-1	.
CASSPGQGAATEAFF	TGTGCCAGCAGCCCGGGACAGGGGGCGGCCACTGAAGCTTTCTTT	.	TRBV9	TRBJ1-1	TRBD1
CASSAPVTGELFF	TGTGCCAGCAGCGCCCCAGTCACCGGGGAGCTGTTTTTT	.	TRBV7-2	TRBJ2-2	.
CASSLAITLPEQYF	TGTGCCAGCAGCTTAGCCATCACGTTACCGGAGCAGTACTTC	.	TRBV11-1	TRBJ2-7	.
CATSVGGLGETQYF	TGTGCCACCAGTGTGGGGGGCCTGGGGGAGACCCAGTACTTC	once	TRBV24-1	TRBJ2-5	.
CASSYSGLAGVYNEQFF	TGTGCCAGCAGTTACTCAGGACTAGCGGGAGTTTACAATGAGCAGTTCTTC	few	TRBV6-2/TRBV6-3	TRBJ2-1	TRBD2
CASSLESSYNEQFF	TGTGCCAGTAGTCTTGAGAGCTCCTACAATGAGCAGTTCTTC	.	TRBV19	TRBJ2-1	.
CAQGAGFYGYTF	TGTGCCCAGGGGGCTGGGTTCTATGGCTACACCTTC	.	TRBV3-1/TRBV3-2	TRBJ1-2	TRBD1
CASTLTLGSYNEQFF	TGTGCCAGTACTTTGACCTTGGGCTCCTACAATGAGCAGTTCTTC	few	TRBV19	TRBJ2-1	.
CASSQGLAGGGEQYF	TGCGCCAGCAGCCAAGGTCTAGCGGGAGGAGGCGAGCAGTACTTC	.	TRBV4-3	TRBJ2-7	TRBD2
CASSQRSGNTIYF	TGTGCCAGCAGCCAACGGTCTGGAAACACCATATATTTT	.	TRBV4-2	TRBJ1-3	.
CAKSGTGGHSYNEQFF	TGCGCCAAATCTGGGACAGGGGGCCACTCCTACAATGAGCAGTTCTTC	.	TRBV23-1	TRBJ2-1	TRBD1
CASSLGTLIAKNIQYF	TGTGCCAGCAGCTTGGGGACTCTTATAGCCAAAAACATTCAGTACTTC	.	TRBV5-5	TRBJ2-4	.
CATTRVGNQPQHF	TGTGCCACGACCAGAGTCGGCAATCAGCCCCAGCATTTT	.	TRBV6-5	TRBJ1-5	.
CASSYTGTSGAFYNEQFF	TGTGCCAGCAGTTACACCGGGACTAGCGGGGCCTTTTACAATGAGCAGTTCTTC	.	TRBV6-2/TRBV6-3	TRBJ2-1	TRBD2
CASSGQGGLQAFF	TGTGCCAGTAGTGGACAGGGCGGGCTCCAAGCTTTCTTT	.	TRBV19	TRBJ1-1	TRBD1
CASSLGSRDRGRRQPQHF	TGTGCCAGCAGCCTAGGGTCCCGGGACAGGGGGCGTAGGCAGCCCCAGCATTTT	.	TRBV6-2/TRBV6-3	TRBJ1-5	TRBD1
CASKADTNTDTQYF	TGTGCCAGCAAAGCGGACACCAACACAGATACGCAGTATTTT	.	TRBV2	TRBJ2-3	.
CASSLARGQGEGYTF	TGTGCCAGCAGCTTGGCCCGTGGACAGGGGGAAGGCTACACCTTC	.	TRBV5-6	TRBJ1-2	TRBD1
CASSISGSHNYGYTF	TGTGCCAGTAGTATTTCCGGGTCCCACAACTATGGCTACACCTTC	once	TRBV19	TRBJ1-2	.
CASRGYPISGNTIYF	TGTGCCAGTAGGGGATATCCGATCTCTGGAAACACCATATATTTT	.	TRBV19	TRBJ1-3	.
CASSPSLTALAGKLFF	TGTGCCAGCAGTCCCTCCCTGACAGCTCTGGCGGGAAAACTGTTTTTT	.	TRBV6-6	TRBJ1-4	.
CASSYLGYTEAFF	TGTGCCAGCAGTTATCTGGGGTACACTGAAGCTTTCTTT	.	TRBV6-2/TRBV6-3	TRBJ1-1	.
CASTAGGGGQPQHF	TGTGCCAGCACTGCCGGAGGGGGAGGTCAGCCCCAGCATTTT	.	TRBV27	TRBJ1-5	.
CAWSVRGDTQYF	TGTGCCTGGAGTGTACGGGGAGATACGCAGTATTTT	.	TRBV30	TRBJ2-3	.
CASSYKTGTGYEQYF	TGTGCCAGCAGTTACAAAACCGGGACTGGCTACGAGCAGTACTTC	.	TRBV6-4	TRBJ2-7	.
CASSLQWLSGSYEQYF	TGTGCCAGCAGCTTGCAATGGCTCTCCGGATCCTACGAGCAGTACTTC	.	TRBV5-8	TRBJ2-7	.
CASSFRRVSTEAFF	TGTGCCAGCAGCTTTCGGCGGGTAAGCACTGAAGCTTTCTTT	.	TRBV7-2	TRBJ1-1	.
CAGSSRSLWGQPQHF	TGTGCCGGATCATCGAGGTCGCTCTGGGGTCAGCCCCAGCATTTT	.	TRBV6-5	TRBJ1-5	.
CSVGTGGSQPQHF	TGCAGCGTAGGGACAGGGGGTAGTCAGCCCCAGCATTTT	.	TRBV29-1	TRBJ1-5	TRBD1
CASGYSTDTQYF	TGTGCCAGCGGGTATAGCACAGATACGCAGTATTTT	.	TRBV2	TRBJ2-3	.
CASSHRAGGEKLFF	TGTGCCAGCAGCCATCGAGCAGGGGGGGAAAAACTGTTTTTT	.	TRBV3-1/TRBV3-2	TRBJ1-4	TRBD1
CASSQDPPGGAAGNTIYF	TGCGCCAGCAGCCAAGATCCCCCAGGCGGGGCGGCTGGAAACACCATATATTTT	.	TRBV4-3	TRBJ1-3	.
CAIRSGTGTGYTF	TGTGCCATCAGGTCCGGGACAGGTACTGGCTACACCTTC	.	TRBV10-3	TRBJ1-2	TRBD1
CASSLAGGGDTGELFF	TGTGCCAGCAGCTTAGCGGGCGGGGGAGACACCGGGGAGCTGTTTTTT	.	TRBV7-2	TRBJ2-2	TRBD2
CASSEVPDRGYTF	TGTGCCAGCAGTGAAGTCCCAGACCGGGGCTACACCTTC	.	TRBV2	TRBJ1-2	.
CASSYGTGAQHF	TGTGCCAGCAGTTACGGGACAGGGGCTCAGCATTTT	.	TRBV2	TRBJ1-5	TRBD1
CASSKALWDGSFYTEAFF	TGTGCCAGCAGCAAAGCGCTTTGGGACGGATCGTTTTACACTGAAGCTTTCTTT	.	TRBV21-1	TRBJ1-1	.
CASSLYGQSSYNEQFF	TGTGCCAGCAGTTTATATGGTCAAAGCTCCTACAATGAGCAGTTCTTC	.	TRBV27	TRBJ2-1	.
CASRGWGAETQYF	TGTGCCAGCAGGGGGTGGGGGGCTGAGACCCAGTACTTC	once	TRBV6-5	TRBJ2-5	.
CSARAEYEQYF	TGCAGTGCTAGAGCAGAATACGAGCAGTACTTC	.	TRBV20-1	TRBJ2-7	.
CASSLRRTYQETQYF	TGTGCCAGCAGCTTGAGGCGAACGTACCAAGAGACCCAGTACTTC	.	TRBV11-2	TRBJ2-5	.